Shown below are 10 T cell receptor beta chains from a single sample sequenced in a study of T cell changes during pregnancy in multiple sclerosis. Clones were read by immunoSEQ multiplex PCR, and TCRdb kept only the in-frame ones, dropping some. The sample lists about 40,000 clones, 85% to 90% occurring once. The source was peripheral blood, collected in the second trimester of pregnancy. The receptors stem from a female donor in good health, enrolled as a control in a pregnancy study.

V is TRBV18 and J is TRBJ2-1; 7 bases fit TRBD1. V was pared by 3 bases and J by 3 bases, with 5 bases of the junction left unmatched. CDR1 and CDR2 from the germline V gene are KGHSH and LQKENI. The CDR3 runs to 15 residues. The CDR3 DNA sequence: TGTGCCAGCTCACCGGGACAGAACTACTACAATGAGCAGTTCTTC. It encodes CASSPGQNYYNEQFF. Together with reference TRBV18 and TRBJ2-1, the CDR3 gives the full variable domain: NAGVMQNPRHLVRRRGQEARLRCSPMKGHSHVYWYRQLPEEGLKFMVYLQKENIIDESGMPKERFSAEFPKEGPSILRIQQVVRGDSAAYFCASSPGQNYYNEQFFGPGTRLTVL.

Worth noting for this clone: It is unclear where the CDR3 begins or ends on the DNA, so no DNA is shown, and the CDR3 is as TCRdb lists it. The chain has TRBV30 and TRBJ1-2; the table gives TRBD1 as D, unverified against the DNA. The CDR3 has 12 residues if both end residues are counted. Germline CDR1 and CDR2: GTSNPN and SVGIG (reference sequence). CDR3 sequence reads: CAWSWGQGSPTF.

CDR3 DNA: TGTGCCAGTAGTATATGGGGGCTGCAGGGCTACACCTTC. Protein sequence: CASSIWGLQGYTF. The chain links TRBV19 to TRBJ1-2, with D maybe TRBD1 (6 bases). Germline V gene lookup returns CDR1 LNHDA and CDR2 SQIVND (reference sequence). This CDR3 has 13 residues. Between the trimmed V and J ends, which lost 2 bases and 8 bases, there was a span of 12 bases.

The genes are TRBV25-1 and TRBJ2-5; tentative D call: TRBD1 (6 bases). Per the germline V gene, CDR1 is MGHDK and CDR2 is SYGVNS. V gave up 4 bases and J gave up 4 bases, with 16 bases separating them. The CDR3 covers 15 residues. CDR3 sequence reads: CASSGGTPTTETQYF. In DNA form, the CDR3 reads TGTGCCAGCAGTGGGGGGACACCAACCACAGAGACCCAGTACTTC.

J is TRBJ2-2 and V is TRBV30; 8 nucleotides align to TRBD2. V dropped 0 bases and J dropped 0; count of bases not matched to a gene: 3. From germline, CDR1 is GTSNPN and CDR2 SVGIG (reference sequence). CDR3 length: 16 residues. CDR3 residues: CAWSVRGGSNTGELFF. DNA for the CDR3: TGTGCCTGGAGTGTACGGGGGGGGTCGAACACCGGGGAGCTGTTTTTT.

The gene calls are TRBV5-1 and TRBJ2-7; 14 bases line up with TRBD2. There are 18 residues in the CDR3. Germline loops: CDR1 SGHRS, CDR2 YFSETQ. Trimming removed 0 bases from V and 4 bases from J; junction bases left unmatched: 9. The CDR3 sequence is CASSLVTGTSGRSYEQYF. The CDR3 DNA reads TGCGCCAGCAGCTTGGTTACCGGGACTAGCGGGAGATCTTACGAGCAGTACTTC.

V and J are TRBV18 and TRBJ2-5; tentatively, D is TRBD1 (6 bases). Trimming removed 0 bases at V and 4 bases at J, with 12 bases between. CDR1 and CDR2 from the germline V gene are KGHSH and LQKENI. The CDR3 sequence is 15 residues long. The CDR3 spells CASSPPTGQGETQYF. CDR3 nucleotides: TGTGCCAGCTCACCACCAACAGGGCAAGGAGAGACCCAGTACTTC.

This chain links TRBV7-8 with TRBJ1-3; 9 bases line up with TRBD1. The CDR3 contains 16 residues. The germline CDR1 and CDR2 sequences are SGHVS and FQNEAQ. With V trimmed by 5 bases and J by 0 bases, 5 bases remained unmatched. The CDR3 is CASSVGQGFSGNTIYF. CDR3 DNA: TGTGCCAGCAGCGTCGGACAGGGGTTCTCTGGAAACACCATATATTTT.

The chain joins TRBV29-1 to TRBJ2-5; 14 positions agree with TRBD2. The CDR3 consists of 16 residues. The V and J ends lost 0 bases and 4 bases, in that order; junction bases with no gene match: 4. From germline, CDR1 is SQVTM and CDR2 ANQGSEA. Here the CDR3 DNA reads TGCAGCGTTGAAGATAAGGGGACTAGCGGGAGAGAGACCCAGTACTTC. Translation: CSVEDKGTSGRETQYF.

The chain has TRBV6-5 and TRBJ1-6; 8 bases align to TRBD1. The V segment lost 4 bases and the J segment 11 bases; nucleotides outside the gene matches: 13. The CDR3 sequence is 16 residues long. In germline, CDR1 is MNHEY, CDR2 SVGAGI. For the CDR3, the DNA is TGTGCCAGCAGTTCCGGACAGGGAGTGGTACCCACACCCCTCCACTTT. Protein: CASSSGQGVVPTPLHF.